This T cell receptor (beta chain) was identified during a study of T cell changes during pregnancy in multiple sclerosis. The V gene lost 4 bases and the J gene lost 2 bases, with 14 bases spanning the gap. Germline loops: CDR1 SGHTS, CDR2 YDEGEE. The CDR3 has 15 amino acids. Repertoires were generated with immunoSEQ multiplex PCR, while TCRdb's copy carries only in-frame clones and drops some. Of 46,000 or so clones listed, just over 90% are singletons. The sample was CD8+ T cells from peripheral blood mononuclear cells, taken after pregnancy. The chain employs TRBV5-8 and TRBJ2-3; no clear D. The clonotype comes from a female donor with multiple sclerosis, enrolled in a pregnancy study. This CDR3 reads CASSMVEAITDTQYF. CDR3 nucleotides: TGTGCCAGCAGCATGGTCGAGGCCATCACAGATACGCAGTATTTT.